These T cell receptor beta chains were read from a single sample in a study of T cell responses to AZD1222 COVID-19 vaccine. The table came from immunoSEQ multiplex PCR; TCRdb's copy has only in-frame clones and leaves some out. The table shows roughly 100,000 clones, with about 88% occurring only once. The sample in question was peripheral blood, obtained on day 0 of AZD1222 vaccination. These receptors all stem from an adult in good health. The CDR3 runs from the conserved cysteine through the conserved F or W. Each record gives: J gene, clone size, V gene, D gene, CDR3 DNA, CDR3 protein. D genes are given only for firm matches. Size is stated for part of the rows, as once, few or many counts, or as a class when the clone is expanded.

J: TRBJ2-7
size: NA
V: TRBV5-5
D: NA
DNA: TGTGCCAGCAGCTCTAGACTTTCCTACGAGCAGTACTTC
CDR3: CASSSRLSYEQYF

J: TRBJ2-1
size: NA
V: TRBV18
D: TRBD1
DNA: TGTGCCAGCTCACCTGGACAGGCCTCCTACAATGAGCAGTTCTTC
CDR3: CASSPGQASYNEQFF

J: TRBJ2-6
size: NA
V: TRBV5-1
D: NA
DNA: TGCGCCAGCAGCTTGGCCGTGGGCTCTGGGGCCAACGTCCTGACTTTC
CDR3: CASSLAVGSGANVLTF

J: TRBJ1-5
size: NA
V: TRBV5-1
D: NA
DNA: TGCGCCAGCAGCTTGTTCGGGCCCGGTAACAATCAGCCCCAGCATTTT
CDR3: CASSLFGPGNNQPQHF

J: TRBJ1-5
size: NA
V: TRBV3-1/TRBV3-2
D: NA
DNA: TGTGCCAGCGTAATCTCTCCCCCCGGACCTAATCAGCCCCAGCATTTT
CDR3: CASVISPPGPNQPQHF

J: TRBJ1-1
size: once
V: TRBV6-5
D: NA
DNA: TGTGCCAGCAGTTACACAACGAACACTGAAGCTTTCTTT
CDR3: CASSYTTNTEAFF

J: TRBJ1-4
size: NA
V: TRBV5-6
D: NA
DNA: TGTGCCAGCAGCTCCGGGACTGTGGCCGAAAAACTGTTTTTT
CDR3: CASSSGTVAEKLFF

J: TRBJ2-7
size: NA
V: TRBV28
D: TRBD2
DNA: TGTGCCAGCAATCCCACCCAGGACAGGGTACTAGCGGGAGTCTACGAGCAGTACTTC
CDR3: CASNPTQDRVLAGVYEQYF

J: TRBJ1-6
size: NA
V: TRBV27
D: TRBD1
DNA: TGTGCCAGCAGGCAAAGGACAGGGGGCGATTCACCCCTCCACTTT
CDR3: CASRQRTGGDSPLHF

J: TRBJ1-5
size: NA
V: TRBV30
D: NA
DNA: TGTGCCTGGAGTGAAGGGCGGTGGCAGCCCCCTAATCAGCCCCAGCATTTT
CDR3: CAWSEGRWQPPNQPQHF

J: TRBJ2-1
size: few
V: TRBV7-2
D: TRBD1
DNA: TGTGCCAGCAGCCAGGACAGGGCCTACAATGAGCAGTTCTTC
CDR3: CASSQDRAYNEQFF

J: TRBJ2-3
size: once
V: TRBV5-6
D: TRBD2
DNA: TGTGCCAGCAGCTTGTCTAAGCGGGGGTCCACAGATACGCAGTATTTT
CDR3: CASSLSKRGSTDTQYF

J: TRBJ2-7
size: NA
V: TRBV19
D: NA
DNA: TGTGCCAGTAGTATAGCGGACAGCCCCAACTACGAGCAGTACTTC
CDR3: CASSIADSPNYEQYF

J: TRBJ1-1
size: NA
V: TRBV11-2
D: TRBD1
DNA: TGTGCCAGCAGCTGGGGACAGGGGGTGTTGGCTTTCTTT
CDR3: CASSWGQGVLAFF

J: TRBJ1-3
size: NA
V: TRBV7-2
D: TRBD1
DNA: TGTGCCAGCAGCCCCGGGACAGGGAGTCTGGGTAGAGGAAACACCATATATTTT
CDR3: CASSPGTGSLGRGNTIYF

J: TRBJ1-2
size: NA
V: TRBV6-5
D: NA
DNA: TGTGCCAGCAGTTCCGGCCGGCTTTATGGCTACACCTTC
CDR3: CASSSGRLYGYTF

J: TRBJ1-2
size: NA
V: TRBV19
D: NA
DNA: TGTGCCAGTAGTATAGGAGGCAGTAACTATGGCTACACCTTC
CDR3: CASSIGGSNYGYTF

J: TRBJ2-7
size: NA
V: TRBV30
D: NA
DNA: TGTGCCTGGAGTGTTCAGACCGACTACGAGCAGTACTTC
CDR3: CAWSVQTDYEQYF